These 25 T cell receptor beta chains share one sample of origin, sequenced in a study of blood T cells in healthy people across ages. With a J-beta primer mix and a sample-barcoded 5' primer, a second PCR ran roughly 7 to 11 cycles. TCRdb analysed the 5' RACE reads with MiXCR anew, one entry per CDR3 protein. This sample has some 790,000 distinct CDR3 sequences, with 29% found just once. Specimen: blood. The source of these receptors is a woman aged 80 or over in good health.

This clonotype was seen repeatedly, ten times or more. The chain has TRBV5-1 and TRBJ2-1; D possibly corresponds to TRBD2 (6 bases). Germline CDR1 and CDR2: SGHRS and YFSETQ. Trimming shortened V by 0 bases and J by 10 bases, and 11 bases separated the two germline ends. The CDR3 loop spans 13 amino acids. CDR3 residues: CASSLVTSNEQFF. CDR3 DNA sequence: TGCGCCAGCAGCTTGGTGACTAGTAACGAGCAGTTCTTC.

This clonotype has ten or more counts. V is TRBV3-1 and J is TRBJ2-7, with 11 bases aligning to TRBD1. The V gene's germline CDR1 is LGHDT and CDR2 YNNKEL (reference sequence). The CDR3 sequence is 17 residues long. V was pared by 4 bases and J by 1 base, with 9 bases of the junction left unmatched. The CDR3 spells CASSRYGGTGGSYEQYF. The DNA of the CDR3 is TGTGCCAGCAGCCGATACGGAGGGACAGGGGGATCCTACGAGCAGTACTTC.

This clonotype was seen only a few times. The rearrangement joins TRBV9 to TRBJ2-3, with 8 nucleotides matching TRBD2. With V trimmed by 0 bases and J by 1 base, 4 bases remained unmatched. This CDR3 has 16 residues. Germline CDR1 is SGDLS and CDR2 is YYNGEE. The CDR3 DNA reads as TGTGCCAGCAGCGTAGAGGGGCGGGGGGGCACAGATACGCAGTATTTT. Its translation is CASSVEGRGGTDTQYF.

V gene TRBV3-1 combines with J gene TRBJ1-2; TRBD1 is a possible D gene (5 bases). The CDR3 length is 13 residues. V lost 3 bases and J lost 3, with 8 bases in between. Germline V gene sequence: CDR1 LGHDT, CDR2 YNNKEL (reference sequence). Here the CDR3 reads CASSQQGYYGYTF. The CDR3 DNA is TGTGCCAGCAGCCAGCAGGGCTACTATGGCTACACCTTC.

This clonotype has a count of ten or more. DNA for the CDR3: TGTGCCAGCAGTTTAGGGAAGGGTTGGGCCGCAGGTGATACGCAGTATTTT. Protein product: CASSLGKGWAAGDTQYF. The V and J genes are TRBV12-3 or TRBV12-4 and TRBJ2-3; D ambiguous. The CDR3 covers 17 residues. Trimming shortened V by 1 base and J by 6 bases, and 20 bases separated the two germline ends.

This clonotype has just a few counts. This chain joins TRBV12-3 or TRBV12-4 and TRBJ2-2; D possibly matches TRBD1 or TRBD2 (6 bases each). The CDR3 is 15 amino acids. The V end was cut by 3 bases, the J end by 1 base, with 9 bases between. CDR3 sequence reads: CASSFRGLNTGELFF. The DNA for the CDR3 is TGTGCCAGCAGTTTTCGGGGGCTGAACACCGGGGAGCTGTTTTTT.

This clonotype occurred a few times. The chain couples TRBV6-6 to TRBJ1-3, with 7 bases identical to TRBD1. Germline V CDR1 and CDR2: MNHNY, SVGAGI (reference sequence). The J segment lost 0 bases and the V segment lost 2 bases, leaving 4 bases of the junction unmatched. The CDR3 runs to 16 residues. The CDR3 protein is CASSYRGQSSGNTIYF. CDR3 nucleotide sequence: TGTGCCAGCAGTTACAGGGGACAGAGCTCTGGAAACACCATATATTTT.

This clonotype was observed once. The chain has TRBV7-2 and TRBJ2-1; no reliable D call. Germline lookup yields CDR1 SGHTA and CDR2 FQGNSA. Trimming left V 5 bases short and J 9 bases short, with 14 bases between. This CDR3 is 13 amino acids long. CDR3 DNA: TGTGCCAGCAGCCACAACACTCTGGGTGAGCAGTTCTTC. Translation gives CASSHNTLGEQFF.

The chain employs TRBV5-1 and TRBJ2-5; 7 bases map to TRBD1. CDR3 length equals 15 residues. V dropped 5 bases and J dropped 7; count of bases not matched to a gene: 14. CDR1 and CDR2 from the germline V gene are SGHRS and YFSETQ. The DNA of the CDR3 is TGCGCCAGCAGAGCTGGGACAGCCTTGAAATGGACCCAGTACTTC. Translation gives CASRAGTALKWTQYF.

Here the CDR3 DNA reads TGTGCCAGCAGTGACTCAGGGACAGGGGGATCGGATGAGCAGTTCTTC. It is translated as CASSDSGTGGSDEQFF. This sequence joins TRBV6-4 and TRBJ2-1; 11 nucleotides align to TRBD1. The CDR3 is 16 amino acids. Germline CDR1 MRHNA, CDR2 SNTAGT. The V gene end was trimmed by 0 bases and the J gene end by 8 bases; junction bases not matched to a gene: 6.

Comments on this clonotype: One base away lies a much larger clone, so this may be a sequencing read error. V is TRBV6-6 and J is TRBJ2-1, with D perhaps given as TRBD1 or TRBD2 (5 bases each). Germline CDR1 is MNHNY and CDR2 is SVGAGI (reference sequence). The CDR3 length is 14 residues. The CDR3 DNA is TGTACCAGCACCCTTCCCGGGACGGAGAATGAGCAGTTCTTC. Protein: CTSTLPGTENEQFF.

CDR3 loop: CSARDAGGFQETQYF. CDR3 nucleotides: TGCAGTGCTAGAGATGCGGGAGGGTTCCAAGAGACCCAGTACTTC. The J gene is TRBJ2-5, the V gene TRBV20-1; 9 nucleotides match TRBD2. V gave up 0 bases and J gave up 1 base; unmatched junction bases: 3. This CDR3 contains 15 residues. Germline CDR1 is DFQATT and CDR2 is SNEGSKA (reference sequence).

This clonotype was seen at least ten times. CDR3 amino acids: CAISESVAKNIQYF. Written as DNA, the CDR3 is TGTGCCATCAGTGAGTCTGTAGCCAAAAACATTCAGTACTTC. The rearrangement uses TRBV10-3 and TRBJ2-4, with no clear D. CDR3 size: 14 residues. CDR1 is ENHRY and CDR2 is SYGVKD in the germline V gene. The ends were cut back, 0 bases at V and 0 bases at J, with 3 bases in the middle.

CDR3 DNA: TGCGCCAGCAGCTTGACGTGGGGCGGCGATTCGGAGACCCAGTACTTC. It translates to CASSLTWGGDSETQYF. The J gene is TRBJ2-7, the V gene TRBV5-1; TRBD1 is a possible D gene (5 bases). The assigned J gene may be wrong: the sequence end matches TRBJ2-5 better. The CDR3 consists of 16 residues. Germline CDR1 is SGHRS and CDR2 is YFSETQ.

In nucleotides, the CDR3 is TGTGCCAGCTCACCGGCGGAGGGCACCGGGGAGCTGTTTTTT. The encoded protein is CASSPAEGTGELFF. The chain employs TRBV18 and TRBJ2-2, with a tentative D call TRBD2 (6 bases). The germline V gene encodes CDR1 KGHSH and CDR2 LQKENI. Trimming pared 3 bases from V and 4 bases from J, leaving 9 bases between. The length of the CDR3 is 14 residues.

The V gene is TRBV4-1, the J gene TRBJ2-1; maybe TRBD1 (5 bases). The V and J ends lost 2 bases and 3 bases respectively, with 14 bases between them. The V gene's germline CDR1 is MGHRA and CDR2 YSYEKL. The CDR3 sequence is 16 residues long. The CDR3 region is CASSQQGSRSYNEQFF. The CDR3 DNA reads TGCGCCAGCAGCCAACAGGGCAGTCGAAGCTACAATGAGCAGTTCTTC.

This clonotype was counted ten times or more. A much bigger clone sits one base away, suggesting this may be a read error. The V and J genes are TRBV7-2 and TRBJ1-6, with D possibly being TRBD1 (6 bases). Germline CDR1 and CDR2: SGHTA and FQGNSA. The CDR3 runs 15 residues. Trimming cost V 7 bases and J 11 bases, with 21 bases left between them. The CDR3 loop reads CASKLSSTGWTPLHF. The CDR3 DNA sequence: TGTGCCAGCAAGCTTTCCTCTACAGGGTGGACACCCCTCCACTTT.

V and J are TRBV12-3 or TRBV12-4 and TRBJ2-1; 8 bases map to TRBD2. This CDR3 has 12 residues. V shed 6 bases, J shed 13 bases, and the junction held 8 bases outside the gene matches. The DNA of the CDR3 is TGTGCCAGCAGCCCCACCGGGGGGGACCAGTTCTTC. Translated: CASSPTGGDQFF.

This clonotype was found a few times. The CDR3 loop is CASSPRQGSRGSPLHF. The CDR3 DNA reads as TGCGCCAGCAGCCCTCGACAGGGGTCAAGAGGATCACCCCTCCACTTT. This chain connects TRBV5-1 to TRBJ1-6; 8 positions agree with TRBD1. CDR1 and CDR2 (germline): SGHRS, YFSETQ. The CDR3 covers 16 residues. J gave up 10 bases and V 4 bases, and 13 bases lay outside the gene matches. Complete variable domain (other parts from reference TRBV5-1 and TRBJ1-6): KAGVTQTPRYLIKTRGQQVTLSCSPISGHRSVSWYQQTPGQGLQFLFEYFSETQRNKGNFPGRFSGRQFSNSRSEMNVSTLELGDSALYLCASSPRQGSRGSPLHFGNGTRLTVT.

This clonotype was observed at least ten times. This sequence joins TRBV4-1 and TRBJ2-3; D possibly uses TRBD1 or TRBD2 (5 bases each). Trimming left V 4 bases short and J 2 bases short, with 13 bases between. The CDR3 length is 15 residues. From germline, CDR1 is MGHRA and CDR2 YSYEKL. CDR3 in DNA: TGCGCCAGCAGCCGAGAGGGGCACTCCACAGATACGCAGTATTTT. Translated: CASSREGHSTDTQYF.

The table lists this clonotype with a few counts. This CDR3 is CASSTRDREGGYGYTF. The DNA for the CDR3 is TGTGCCAGCAGCACCCGTGACAGGGAGGGGGGCTATGGCTACACCTTC. V usage is TRBV7-9 and J usage is TRBJ1-2, with 7 bases identical to TRBD1. V lost 5 bases, J lost 4 bases, and 13 bases stayed unmatched. This CDR3 comprises 16 residues. Germline lookup yields CDR1 SEHNR and CDR2 FQNEAQ (reference sequence).

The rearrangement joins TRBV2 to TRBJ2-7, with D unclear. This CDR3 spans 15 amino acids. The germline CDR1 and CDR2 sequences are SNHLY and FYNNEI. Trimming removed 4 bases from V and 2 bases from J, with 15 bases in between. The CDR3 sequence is CASSGAPVGAYEQYF. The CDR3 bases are TGTGCCAGCAGTGGGGCCCCAGTAGGCGCCTACGAGCAGTACTTC. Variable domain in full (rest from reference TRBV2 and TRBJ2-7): EPEVTQTPSHQVTQMGQEVILRCVPISNHLYFYWYRQILGQKVEFLVSFYNNEISEKSEIFDDQFSVERPDGSNFTLKIRSTKLEDSAMYFCASSGAPVGAYEQYFGPGTRLTVT.

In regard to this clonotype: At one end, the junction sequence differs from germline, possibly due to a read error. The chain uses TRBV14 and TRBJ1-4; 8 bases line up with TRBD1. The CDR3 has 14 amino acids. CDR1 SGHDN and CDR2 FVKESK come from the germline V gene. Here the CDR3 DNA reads TGTGCCAGCAGCCAGGGACAGGTGAATGAAAAACGGTTTTTT. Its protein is CASSQGQVNEKRFF.

CDR3 amino acids: CASGGLAGVEQYF. The CDR3 DNA is TGTGCCAGCGGGGGACTAGCGGGGGTCGAGCAGTACTTC. V gene TRBV2 combines with J gene TRBJ2-7, with 14 positions matching TRBD2. The CDR3 is 13 residues long. Looked up from germline, CDR1 is SNHLY and CDR2 is FYNNEI. V was pared by 8 bases and J by 6 bases, with 3 bases of the junction left unmatched.

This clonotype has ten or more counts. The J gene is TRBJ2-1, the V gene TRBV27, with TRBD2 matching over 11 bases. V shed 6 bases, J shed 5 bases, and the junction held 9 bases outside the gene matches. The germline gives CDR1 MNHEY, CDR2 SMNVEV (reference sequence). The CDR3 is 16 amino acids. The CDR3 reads CASSQTGGLADNEQFF. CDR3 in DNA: TGTGCCAGCAGCCAGACCGGGGGACTAGCGGACAATGAGCAGTTCTTC.